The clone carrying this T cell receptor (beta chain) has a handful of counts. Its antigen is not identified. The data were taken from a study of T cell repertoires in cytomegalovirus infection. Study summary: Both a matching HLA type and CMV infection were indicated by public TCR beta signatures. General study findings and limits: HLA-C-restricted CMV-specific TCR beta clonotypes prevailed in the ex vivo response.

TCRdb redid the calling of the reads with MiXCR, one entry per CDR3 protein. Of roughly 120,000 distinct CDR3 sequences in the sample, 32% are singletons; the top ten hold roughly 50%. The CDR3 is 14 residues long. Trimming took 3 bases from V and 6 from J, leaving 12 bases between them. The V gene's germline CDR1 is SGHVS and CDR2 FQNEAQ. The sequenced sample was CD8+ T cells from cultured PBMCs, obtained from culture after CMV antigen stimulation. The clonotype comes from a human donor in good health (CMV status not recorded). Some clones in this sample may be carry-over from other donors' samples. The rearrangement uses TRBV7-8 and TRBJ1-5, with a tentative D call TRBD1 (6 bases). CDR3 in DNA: TGTGCCAGCAGCTTCGCAGGGGTTAGTCAGCCCCAGCATTTT. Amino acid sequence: CASSFAGVSQPQHF.